This TCR beta chain was found in a study of cytomegalovirus exposure and HLA in healthy donors. Study-wide background: Earlier work reported 100 million or so unique TCR beta sequences from about 180 million T cells.

It was with 60 Vbeta and 13 Jbeta primers that the PCR ran. Sequencing used immunoSEQ multiplex PCR; TCRdb keeps in-frame clones, though not all of them. The table shows approximately 77,000 clones, with roughly 80% occurring only once. A remark on this clone: No antigen is known for it.

The study, taken as a whole, reports: Investigators reported 150 to 200 TCR beta chains as tied to cytomegalovirus.

Germline CDR1 and CDR2: SGHNT and YENEEA. Trimming removed 5 bases at V and 1 base at J, with 11 bases between. CDR3 length equals 14 residues. This clonotype originated in a woman in her 40s in good health and CMV-seronegative. The rearrangement joins TRBV11-3 to TRBJ1-2; D perhaps matches TRBD1 (6 bases). Source material: PBMCs. This CDR3 is CASSRGHINYGYTF. CDR3 DNA: TGTGCCAGCAGCCGGGGACACATTAACTATGGCTACACCTTC.